This entry features one T cell receptor beta chain sequence. Its antigen remains unknown. Drawing of blood for sampling happened at baseline, at cycle 4 day 1, and at cycle 7 day 1. This sample is drawn from a study of OX40 agonist ivuxolimab in advanced cancers. Turning to the study itself: Dosing consisted of intravenous ivuxolimab at 0.01 to 10 mg/kg every 2 weeks. Dose-escalation patients had hepatocellular carcinoma, melanoma, renal cell or head and neck cancer. General study findings and limits: There were, on average, more expanded clones in CD8+ T cells than in CD4+.

The V and J ends lost 4 bases and 3 bases, in that order; junction bases with no gene match: 0. This CDR3 region has 14 residues. Germline V gene lookup returns CDR1 SNHLY and CDR2 FYNNEI. Sequencing was performed with immunoSEQ multiplex PCR; in TCRdb, only in-frame clones are kept and a portion is missing. The profile covers some 40,000 clones, with approximately 90% appearing a single time and 25% to 35% taken by the ten largest. The chain joins TRBV2 to TRBJ2-6; TRBD2 matches 7 bases. The TCR comes from an adult with an advanced solid tumor such as melanoma, head and neck, liver or kidney cancer. The sequencing used CD4+ or CD8+ T cells sorted from blood, collected in a trial of the OX40 agonist ivuxolimab. CDR3 in DNA: TGTGCCAGCAGTGGGGAGGGTGGGGCCAACGTCCTGACTTTC. It codes for CASSGEGGANVLTF.